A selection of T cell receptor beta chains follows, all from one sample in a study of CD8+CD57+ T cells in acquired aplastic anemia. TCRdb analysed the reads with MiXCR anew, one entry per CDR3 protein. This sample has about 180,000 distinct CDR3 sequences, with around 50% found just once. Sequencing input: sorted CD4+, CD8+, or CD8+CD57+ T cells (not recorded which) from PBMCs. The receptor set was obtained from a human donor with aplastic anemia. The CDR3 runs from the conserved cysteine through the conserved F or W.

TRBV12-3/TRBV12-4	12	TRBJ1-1	CASTGGKAKAFF
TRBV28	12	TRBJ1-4	CASRRGDEKLFF
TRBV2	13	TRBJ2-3	CASRAGGPDTQYF
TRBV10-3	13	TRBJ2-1	CAISEFGNNEQFF
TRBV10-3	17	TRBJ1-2	CAISELGLTEANYGYTF
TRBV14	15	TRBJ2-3	CASSQNRQSTDTQYF
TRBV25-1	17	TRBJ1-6	CASSGTKGQGINSPLHF
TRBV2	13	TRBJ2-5	CATRVEVWETQYF
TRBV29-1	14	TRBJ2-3	CSEGTSGKMDTQYF
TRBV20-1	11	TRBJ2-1	CSARDFDEQFF
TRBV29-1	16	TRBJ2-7	CSVEDDVGGVSYEQYF
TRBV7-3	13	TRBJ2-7	CASSLHDRDEQYF
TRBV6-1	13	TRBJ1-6	CASLDRGESPLHF
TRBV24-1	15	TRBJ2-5	CATSDAGTDQETQYF
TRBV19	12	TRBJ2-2	CASTGGTGELFF
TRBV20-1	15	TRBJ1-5	CSAKYGQGSDQPQHF
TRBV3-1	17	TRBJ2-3	CASSQVRTSVAADTQYF
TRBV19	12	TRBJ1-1	CASSMRNTEAFF
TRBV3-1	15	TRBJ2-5	CASRNGHSAAGTQYF
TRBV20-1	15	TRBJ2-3	CSARAPGLNTDTQYF
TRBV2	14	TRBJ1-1	CASSPQGTNTEAFF
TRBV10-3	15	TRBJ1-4	CAISEKVGANEKLFF
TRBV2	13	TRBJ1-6	CASSGERGSPLHF
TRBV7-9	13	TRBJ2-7	CASNLGGAYEQYF
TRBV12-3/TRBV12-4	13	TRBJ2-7	CASSKQGVYEQYF
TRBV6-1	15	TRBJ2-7	CASTGQVGVPREQYF
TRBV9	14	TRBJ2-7	CASSLGQGIYEQYF
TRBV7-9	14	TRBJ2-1	CASSSQTPRAVEFF
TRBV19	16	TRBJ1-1	CASTLTGGQARTEAFF
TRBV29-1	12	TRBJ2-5	CSVDLGGETQYF
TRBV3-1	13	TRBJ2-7	CASSLLGSYEQYF
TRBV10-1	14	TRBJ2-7	CASSDPSGAYEQYF
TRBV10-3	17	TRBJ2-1	CAISETSGGKSYNEQFF
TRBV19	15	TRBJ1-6	CASTDRGALHSPLHF
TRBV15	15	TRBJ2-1	CATSSLAGGRNEQFF
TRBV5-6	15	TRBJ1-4	CASSFRDAGNEKLFF
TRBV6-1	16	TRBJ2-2	CASSEASVANTGELFF
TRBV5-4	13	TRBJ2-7	CASGEPSSYEQYF
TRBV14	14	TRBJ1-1	CASSLQVGGTEAFF
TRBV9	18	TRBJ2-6	CASSVGPTGLAGANVLTF
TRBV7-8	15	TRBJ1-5	CASSLGTSSNQPQHF
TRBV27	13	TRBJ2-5	CASRTDPGETQYF
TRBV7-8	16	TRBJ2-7	CASRDTSGVDPYEQYF
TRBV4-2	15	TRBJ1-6	CASSQRIGLSGPLHF
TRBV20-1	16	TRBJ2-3	CSARPGTAARTDTQYF
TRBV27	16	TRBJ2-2	CASSLMSGQRTGELFF
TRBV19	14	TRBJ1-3	CASHTGGSGNTIYF
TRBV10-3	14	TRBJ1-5	CAITTGEGGQPQHF
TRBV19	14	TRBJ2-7	CASSILGEDYEQYF
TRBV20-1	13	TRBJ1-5	CSASLGVGQPQHF
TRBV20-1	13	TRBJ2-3	CSVGGGAGDTQYF
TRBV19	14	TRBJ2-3	CASNDRGRPDTQYF
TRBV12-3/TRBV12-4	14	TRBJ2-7	CASRLAGGLGEQYF
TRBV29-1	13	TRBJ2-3	CSVDFQGTDTQYF
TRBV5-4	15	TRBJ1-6	CASRSGQNYNSPLHF
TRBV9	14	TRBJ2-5	CASSVGAAQETQYF
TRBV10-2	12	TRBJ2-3	CASSRGADTQYF
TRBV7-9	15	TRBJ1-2	CASSQVSGTENGYTF
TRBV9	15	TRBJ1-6	CASSVDPGDFSPLHF